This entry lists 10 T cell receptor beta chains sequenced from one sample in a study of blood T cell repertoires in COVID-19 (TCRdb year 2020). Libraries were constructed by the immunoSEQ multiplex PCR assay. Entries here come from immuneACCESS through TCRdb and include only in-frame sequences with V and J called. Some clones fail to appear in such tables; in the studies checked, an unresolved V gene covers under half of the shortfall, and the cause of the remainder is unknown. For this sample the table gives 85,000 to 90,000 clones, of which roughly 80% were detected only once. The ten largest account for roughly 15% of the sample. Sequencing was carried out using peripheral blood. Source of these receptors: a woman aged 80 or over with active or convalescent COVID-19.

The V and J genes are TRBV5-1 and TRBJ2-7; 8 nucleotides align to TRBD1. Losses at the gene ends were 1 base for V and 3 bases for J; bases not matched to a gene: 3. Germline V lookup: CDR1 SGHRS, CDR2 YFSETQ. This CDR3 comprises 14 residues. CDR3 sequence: CASSLRGQGYEQYF. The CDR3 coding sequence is TGCGCCAGCAGCTTGCGCGGACAGGGCTACGAGCAGTACTTC.

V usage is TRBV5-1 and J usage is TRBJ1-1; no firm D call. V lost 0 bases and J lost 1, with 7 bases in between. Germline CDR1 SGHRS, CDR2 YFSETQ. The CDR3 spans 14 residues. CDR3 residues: CASSLEAGNTEAFF. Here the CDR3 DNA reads TGCGCCAGCAGCTTGGAGGCAGGGAACACTGAAGCTTTCTTT. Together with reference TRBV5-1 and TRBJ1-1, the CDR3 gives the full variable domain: KAGVTQTPRYLIKTRGQQVTLSCSPISGHRSVSWYQQTPGQGLQFLFEYFSETQRNKGNFPGRFSGRQFSNSRSEMNVSTLELGDSALYLCASSLEAGNTEAFFGQGTRLTVV.

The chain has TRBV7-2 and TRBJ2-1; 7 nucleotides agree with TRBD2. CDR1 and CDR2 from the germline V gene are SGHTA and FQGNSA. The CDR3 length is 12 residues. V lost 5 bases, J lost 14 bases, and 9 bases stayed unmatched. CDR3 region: CASSPTSDLKFF. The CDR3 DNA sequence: TGTGCCAGCAGCCCAACTAGCGACCTAAAGTTCTTC.

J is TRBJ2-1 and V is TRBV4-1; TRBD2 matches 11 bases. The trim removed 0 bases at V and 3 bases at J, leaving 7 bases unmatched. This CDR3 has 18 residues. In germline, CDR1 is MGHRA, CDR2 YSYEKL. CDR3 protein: CASSQEPLAGGFYNEQFF. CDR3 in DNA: TGCGCCAGCAGCCAAGAGCCGCTAGCGGGAGGTTTCTACAATGAGCAGTTCTTC.

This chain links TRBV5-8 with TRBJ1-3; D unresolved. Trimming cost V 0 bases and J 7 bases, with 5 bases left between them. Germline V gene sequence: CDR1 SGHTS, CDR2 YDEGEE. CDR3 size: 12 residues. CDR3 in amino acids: CASSLGSNTIYF. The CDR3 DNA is TGTGCCAGCAGCTTGGGCAGTAACACCATATATTTT.

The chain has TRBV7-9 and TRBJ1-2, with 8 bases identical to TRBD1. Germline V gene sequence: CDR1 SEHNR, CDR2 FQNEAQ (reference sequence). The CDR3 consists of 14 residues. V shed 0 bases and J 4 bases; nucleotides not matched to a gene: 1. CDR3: CASSLADRVYGYTF. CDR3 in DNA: TGTGCCAGCAGCTTAGCGGACAGGGTCTATGGCTACACCTTC. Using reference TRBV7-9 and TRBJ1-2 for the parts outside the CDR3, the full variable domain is DTGVSQNPRHKITKRGQNVTFRCDPISEHNRLYWYRQTLGQGPEFLTYFQNEAQLEKSRLLSDRFSAERPKGSFSTLEIQRTEQGDSAMYLCASSLADRVYGYTFGSGTRLTVV.

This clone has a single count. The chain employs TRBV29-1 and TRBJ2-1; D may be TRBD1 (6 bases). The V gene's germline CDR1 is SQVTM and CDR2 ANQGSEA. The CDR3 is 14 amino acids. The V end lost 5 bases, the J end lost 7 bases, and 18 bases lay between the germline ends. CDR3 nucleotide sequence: TGCAGCGTTCGACACAGGGAAGTAACGAATGAGCAGTTCTTC. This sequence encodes CSVRHREVTNEQFF.

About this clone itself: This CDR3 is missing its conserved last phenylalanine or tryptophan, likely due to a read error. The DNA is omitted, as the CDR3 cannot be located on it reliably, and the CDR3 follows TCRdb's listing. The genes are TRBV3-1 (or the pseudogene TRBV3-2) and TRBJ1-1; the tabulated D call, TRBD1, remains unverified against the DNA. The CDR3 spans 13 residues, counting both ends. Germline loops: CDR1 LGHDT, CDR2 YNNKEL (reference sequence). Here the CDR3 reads CASSQDLGGVTGR.

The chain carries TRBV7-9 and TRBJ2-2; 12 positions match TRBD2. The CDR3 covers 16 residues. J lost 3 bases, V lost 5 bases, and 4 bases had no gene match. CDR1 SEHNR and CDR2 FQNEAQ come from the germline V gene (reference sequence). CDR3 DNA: TGTGCCAGCAGCGCCCGACTAGCGGGAGACACCGGGGAGCTGTTTTTT. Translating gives CASSARLAGDTGELFF.

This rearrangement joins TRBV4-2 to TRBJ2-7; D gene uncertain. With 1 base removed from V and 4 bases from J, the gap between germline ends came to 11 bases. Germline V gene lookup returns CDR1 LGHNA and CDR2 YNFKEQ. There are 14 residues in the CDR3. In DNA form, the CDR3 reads TGTGCCAGCAGCCAAGGTGCGGAAAGTTACGAGCAGTACTTC. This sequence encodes CASSQGAESYEQYF.